The T cell receptor (beta chain) described here comes from a study of T cell repertoires in cytomegalovirus infection. The wider study: Epitope selection comprised recently identified HLA-C-restricted CMV epitopes and well-studied HLA-B-restricted CMV epitopes. Indications of both CMV infection and matching HLA type were provided by public TCR beta signatures. Whole-study results and caveats: Ex vivo responses were dominated by HLA-C-restricted CMV-specific TCR beta clonotypes.

Germline lookup yields CDR1 MNHEY and CDR2 SVGEGT. The CDR3 sequence is 11 residues long. With 6 bases removed from V and 6 bases from J, the gap between germline ends came to 8 bases. TCRdb re-called the reads with MiXCR, one entry per CDR3 protein. The repertoire has about 700,000 distinct CDR3 sequences, 30% to 40% of them found once; the top ten carry 18%. The table lists this clonotype with a few counts. No antigen is known for it. The sequencing here drew on cultured PBMCs, taken from culture after CMV antigen stimulation. The sequence was obtained from a human donor in good health (CMV status not recorded). Some clones in this sample may be carry-over from other donors' samples. This rearrangement joins TRBV6-2 or TRBV6-3 to TRBJ1-2; D possibly corresponds to TRBD1 (6 bases). As DNA, the CDR3 is TGTGCCAGCAGACAGGGACATGGCTACACCTTC. It codes for CASRQGHGYTF.